The T cell receptor beta chain under discussion was sequenced for a study of blood T cell repertoires in COVID-19. Study-level information: COVID-19 samples collected from the United States, Italy and Spain covered acute and convalescent phases. Sample material is recorded as cDNA or gDNA derived from T cells, B-cell-depleted T cells, or PBMCs.

In the original processing: Estimation of nucleated cell counts was performed using reference gene primer amplification. Here immunoSEQ multiplex PCR was the method, and the copy in TCRdb shows in-frame clones only, minus some. Clonal size and the V and J genes are those of that table, whereas D and trimming came from the DNA. The top ten clones hold approximately 6.8% of a sample with a few hundred thousand clones, roughly 86% of them seen once. The CDR3 sequence is 14 residues long. Trimming stripped 6 bases from V and 3 bases from J, with 11 bases between. From germline, CDR1 is LNHDA and CDR2 SQIVND (reference sequence).

The clonotype was recovered from a woman in her 70s with active or convalescent COVID-19. The sample taken for sequencing was peripheral blood. The chain has TRBV19 and TRBJ2-2; the D gene is possibly TRBD2 (5 bases). CDR3 in amino acids: CASRFGVDTGELFF. DNA for the CDR3: TGTGCCAGTAGGTTCGGGGTGGACACCGGGGAGCTGTTTTTT.